The 3 T cell receptor beta chains listed next were all sequenced from one sample in a study of CD8+CD57+ T cells in acquired aplastic anemia. An expansion of CD8+CD57+ cells by flow cytometry had been shown in patients chosen for sequencing. According to the study, genomic DNA was the template for TCR beta VDJ and CDR3 profiling. TCRdb re-analysed the reads in MiXCR, keeping a single row per CDR3 protein. The sample has approximately 180,000 distinct CDR3 sequences; roughly 48% are singletons. Sequencing was done on a sample of sorted CD4+, CD8+, or CD8+CD57+ T cells (not recorded which) from PBMCs. These receptors all stem from a human donor with aplastic anemia.

This clonotype was picked up many times. The chain carries TRBV4-2 and TRBJ1-4; D gene ambiguous. Looked up from germline, CDR1 is LGHNA and CDR2 is YNFKEQ. The CDR3 is 14 residues long. V was clipped by 1 base and J by 6 bases, with 9 bases between them. CDR3 sequence: CASSQVRTYEKLFF. In DNA, the CDR3 is TGTGCCAGCAGCCAAGTTAGGACCTATGAAAAACTGTTTTTT.

This chain connects TRBV11-1 to TRBJ2-1, with TRBD1 matching over 9 bases. Germline V lookup: CDR1 SGHAT, CDR2 FQDESV (reference sequence). J gave up 6 bases and V 0 bases, and 3 bases lay outside the gene matches. The CDR3 is made up of 15 amino acids. The CDR3 nucleotides are TGTGCCAGCAGCTTAGCGGGACAGGGAATCAATGAGCAGTTCTTC. Its protein is CASSLAGQGINEQFF. Looking up the rest from reference TRBV11-1 and TRBJ2-1 gives the full variable domain: EAEVAQSPRYKITEKSQAVAFWCDPISGHATLYWYRQILGQGPELLVQFQDESVVDDSQLPKDRFSAERLKGVDSTLKIQPAELGDSAMYLCASSLAGQGINEQFFGPGTRLTVL.

The V gene is TRBV19, the J gene TRBJ2-7; 8 bases line up with TRBD2. The CDR3 spans 16 residues. Germline loops: CDR1 LNHDA, CDR2 SQIVND (reference sequence). Trimming took 1 base from V and 1 from J; bases not matched to a gene: 6. The CDR3 nucleotides read TGTGCCAGTAGTATAGGCGGCCTAGCGGGTTCCTACGAGCAGTACTTC. Protein product: CASSIGGLAGSYEQYF.